Below are 24 T cell receptor beta chains sequenced from a single sample in a study of blood T cell repertoires in COVID-19. Clones were read by immunoSEQ multiplex PCR, and TCRdb kept only the in-frame ones, dropping some. The sample lists fewer than 250,000 clones; about 85% were seen once. Specimen: peripheral blood. Receptor source: a man between 40 and 49 years old with acute or convalescent COVID-19.

The J gene is TRBJ2-1, the V gene TRBV10-2, with TRBD2 matching 12 bases. This CDR3 region has 17 residues. CDR1 is WSHSY and CDR2 is SAAADI in the germline V gene. V trimming: 4 bases; J trimming: 2 bases; junction bases outside the gene matches: 6. For the CDR3, the DNA is TGCGCCAGCAGTGTCCCCACTAGCGGGGGGCCCTACAATGAGCAGTTCTTC. Its translation is CASSVPTSGGPYNEQFF.

J is TRBJ2-7 and V is TRBV5-1; 7 nucleotides agree with TRBD2. Germline CDR1 SGHRS, CDR2 YFSETQ. The CDR3 loop spans 14 amino acids. V lost 2 bases and J lost 3; bases outside the gene matches: 5. DNA of the CDR3: TGCGCCAGCAGCTTAGGGAGGGAGGTCTACGAGCAGTACTTC. It translates to CASSLGREVYEQYF.

Points on this clone: An end of the junction differs from the germline gene, which may be a read error. This chain connects TRBV27 to TRBJ1-4; no clear D gene. From germline, CDR1 is MNHEY and CDR2 SMNVEV (reference sequence). The CDR3 spans 15 residues. The CDR3 nucleotides are TGTGCCAGCAGTATATCCGACCCCAGGTGGGAAAAACTGTTTTTT. It encodes CASSISDPRWEKLFF.

The genes are TRBV4-1 and TRBJ1-2; maybe TRBD1 (5 bases). Trimming took 1 base from V and 4 from J, leaving 16 bases between them. The CDR3 totals 16 residues. Per the germline V gene, CDR1 is MGHRA and CDR2 is YSYEKL. Written as DNA, the CDR3 is TGCGCCAGCAGCCAAGCGCAGGGCTCACCCCTCTATGGCTACACCTTC. This gives the protein CASSQAQGSPLYGYTF.

The chain recombines TRBV7-6 with TRBJ2-1; 9 bases map to TRBD2. The CDR3 has 19 amino acids. The V and J ends lost 0 bases and 0 bases, in that order; junction bases with no gene match: 9. CDR1 SGHVS and CDR2 FNYEAQ come from the germline V gene. CDR3 DNA: TGTGCCAGCAGCTTAGCTAGCGGGGGCCCTTCGAGCTCCTACAATGAGCAGTTCTTC. The encoded protein is CASSLASGGPSSSYNEQFF.

This clone was seen a single time. This chain uses TRBV5-1 with TRBJ1-1, with 11 bases fitting TRBD1. Germline CDR1 and CDR2: SGHRS and YFSETQ. This CDR3 spans 14 amino acids. With 4 bases clipped from V and 4 bases from J, the junction kept 3 bases outside the gene matches. The CDR3: CASSAGTGGTEAFF. The CDR3 region has the DNA TGCGCCAGCAGCGCCGGGACAGGGGGCACTGAAGCTTTCTTT.

This clone was picked up one time. The rearrangement links TRBV6-1 to TRBJ1-5; D not certain. The CDR3 runs 14 residues. Germline V gene lookup returns CDR1 MNHNS and CDR2 SASEGT. V lost 3 bases, J lost 3 bases, and 9 bases lay in between. This CDR3 is CASSDQHFNQPQHF. CDR3 nucleotide sequence: TGTGCCAGCAGTGATCAACATTTCAATCAGCCCCAGCATTTT.

In this sample, this clone turned up once. The J gene is TRBJ1-2, the V gene TRBV4-1; the D gene is possibly TRBD1 (6 bases). The germline V gene has CDR1 MGHRA and CDR2 YSYEKL. Trimming shortened V by 1 base and J by 0 bases, and 9 bases separated the two germline ends. The CDR3 is made up of 15 amino acids. The CDR3 region is CASSQVQGTNYGYTF. Here the CDR3 DNA reads TGCGCCAGCAGCCAAGTGCAGGGGACTAACTATGGCTACACCTTC.

This clone was recorded only once. The rearrangement uses TRBV25-1 and TRBJ1-4; D possibly corresponds to TRBD1 (6 bases). In germline, CDR1 is MGHDK, CDR2 SYGVNS. V was pared by 4 bases and J by 7 bases, with 16 bases between. The CDR3 is made up of 15 amino acids. The CDR3 sequence: CASSGITGLREKLFF. The CDR3 DNA reads TGTGCCAGCAGTGGGATCACAGGGTTGCGTGAAAAACTGTTTTTT.

This clone was counted only a few times. The chain uses TRBV10-2 and TRBJ1-6; the D gene is possibly TRBD1 (5 bases). The CDR3 is made up of 13 amino acids. V shed 8 bases and J shed 9 bases, with 14 bases lying between them. Germline-derived CDR1 and CDR2 are WSHSY and SAAADI. The DNA of the CDR3 is TGCGCCAGCTATGACCAGGGAAGTTCACCCCTCCACTTT. Translated: CASYDQGSSPLHF.

Turning to this clone: At the DNA level, this CDR3 is encoded by other sequences in the same sample as well. The chain employs TRBV5-1 and TRBJ2-1; possible D gene TRBD1, 6 bases. V dropped 3 bases and J dropped 0 bases, with 10 bases sitting between them. Germline CDR1 is SGHRS and CDR2 is YFSETQ. CDR3 length: 15 residues. CDR3 amino acids: CASSWTDSSYNEQFF. CDR3 coding DNA: TGCGCCAGCAGCTGGACAGATAGCTCCTACAATGAGCAGTTCTTC.

The chain joins TRBV5-1 to TRBJ1-5; D call uncertain. The germline V gene encodes CDR1 SGHRS and CDR2 YFSETQ. V was clipped by 0 bases and J by 2 bases, with 9 bases between them. This CDR3 is built from 15 residues. CDR3 DNA: TGCGCCAGCAGCTTGGACCCGGTTGGCAATCAGCCCCAGCATTTT. Its translation: CASSLDPVGNQPQHF.

The chain uses TRBV6-2 or TRBV6-3 and TRBJ1-5; D gene ambiguous. Trimming pared 4 bases from V and 6 bases from J, leaving 10 bases between. The CDR3 is 13 amino acids. The germline V gene has CDR1 MNHEY and CDR2 SVGEGT. The CDR3 nucleotides read TGTGCCAGCAGTTTTCAGTCTGGTCAGCCCCAGCATTTT. This codes for CASSFQSGQPQHF.

CDR3 nucleotides: TGCGCCAGCAGCTTGGTCGGGACAGCCTTCTCTGGGGCCAACGTCCTGACTTTC. This sequence encodes CASSLVGTAFSGANVLTF. The chain has TRBV5-1 and TRBJ2-6; 7 bases align to TRBD1. V was clipped by 0 bases and J by 0 bases; unmatched bases: 6. CDR1 is SGHRS and CDR2 is YFSETQ in the germline V gene. This CDR3 comprises 18 residues.

The chain employs TRBV4-2 and TRBJ1-1; D is unclear. V was pared by 6 bases and J by 1 base, with 9 bases between. The CDR3 sequence is 13 residues long. In germline, CDR1 is LGHNA, CDR2 YNFKEQ. Here the CDR3 reads CASSSGENTEAFF. The CDR3 region has the DNA TGTGCCAGCAGTTCCGGGGAGAACACTGAAGCTTTCTTT.

The J gene is TRBJ1-2, the V gene TRBV15, with 8 bases fitting TRBD1. Germline V gene lookup returns CDR1 LNHNV and CDR2 YYDKDF (reference sequence). Trimming cost V 1 base and J 4 bases; bases outside gene matches: 5. The CDR3 runs 15 residues. The DNA of the CDR3 is TGTGCCACCAGCAGAGGGACAGGGAATATCTATGGCTACACCTTC. Translating gives CATSRGTGNIYGYTF.

This chain joins TRBV29-1 and TRBJ1-2; 7 nucleotides line up with TRBD1. Trimming took 2 bases from V and 6 from J; bases not matched to a gene: 15. The CDR3 runs 16 residues. CDR1 and CDR2 (germline): SQVTM, ANQGSEA. Here the CDR3 DNA reads TGCAGCGTTGAAACAGACCCATCGACAGGGATCGATGGCTACACCTTC. This codes for CSVETDPSTGIDGYTF.

The CDR3 bases are TGTGCCAGCAGCTTCGGACTGTTGAACACTGAAGCTTTCTTT. Translated, it gives CASSFGLLNTEAFF. The chain carries TRBV5-6 and TRBJ1-1; D is unclear. CDR1 and CDR2 from the germline V gene are SGHDT and YYEEEE. V lost 2 bases, J lost 0 bases, and 8 bases lay in between. The CDR3 consists of 14 residues.

The V call is TRBV21-1, the J call TRBJ2-3; the table assigns TRBD1, which was not confirmed against the DNA. TRBV21-1 has pseudogene status. The CDR3 totals 12 residues. The CDR3 coding sequence is TGTGCCAGCAGCGGACAGGCGGGTACGCAGTATTTT. Its translation: CASSGQAGTQYF.

This clone was counted many times. The V call is TRBV7-3, the J call TRBJ1-6; possible D gene TRBD1, 5 bases. CDR3 size: 14 residues. Germline CDR1 SGHTA, CDR2 FQGTGA. The V and J ends lost 6 bases and 8 bases respectively, with 14 bases between them. The CDR3 protein is CASRLGRDDSPLHF. CDR3 coding DNA: TGTGCCAGCAGATTAGGCAGGGATGATTCACCCCTCCACTTT. The full variable domain, in which reference TRBV7-3 and TRBJ1-6 provide the parts outside the CDR3, is GAGVSQTPSNKVTEKGKYVELRCDPISGHTALYWYRQSLGQGPEFLIYFQGTGAADDSGLPNDRFFAVRPEGSVSTLKIQRTERGDSAVYLCASRLGRDDSPLHFGNGTRLTVT.

The chain recombines TRBV7-3 with TRBJ2-2; 8 bases align to TRBD1. CDR1 is SGHTA and CDR2 is FQGTGA in the germline V gene. This CDR3 is built from 17 residues. The J segment lost 3 bases and the V segment lost 5 bases, leaving 11 bases of the junction unmatched. The CDR3 DNA is TGTGCCAGCAGCGACGGGATCGCAGGGGGCCACACCGGGGAGCTGTTTTTT. It codes for CASSDGIAGGHTGELFF.

This chain connects TRBV7-9 to TRBJ1-1; perhaps TRBD1 as D (6 bases). CDR3 length equals 14 residues. V was shortened by 5 bases and J by 0 bases, with 10 bases between the two germline ends. CDR1 SEHNR and CDR2 FQNEAQ come from the germline V gene (reference sequence). CDR3 in amino acids: CASSLGDMNTEAFF. As DNA, the CDR3 is TGTGCCAGCAGCCTCGGGGACATGAACACTGAAGCTTTCTTT.

The V and J genes are TRBV5-1 and TRBJ1-3, with 7 bases identical to TRBD1. Trimming at V came to 2 bases and at J to 8 bases, leaving 10 bases not matched to a gene. Germline values: CDR1 SGHRS, CDR2 YFSETQ. CDR3 length equals 15 residues. In DNA form, the CDR3 reads TGCGCCAGCAGCTTACAGGGGTTCCATGGGGACACCATATATTTT. Its translation: CASSLQGFHGDTIYF.

The chain couples TRBV2 to TRBJ2-7; TRBD1 matches 12 bases. The CDR3 runs 17 residues. V lost 3 bases to trimming and J lost 6 bases; unmatched junction nucleotides: 12. From germline, CDR1 is SNHLY and CDR2 FYNNEI. CDR3 protein: CASSDRDRGLSPPEQYF. For the CDR3, the DNA is TGTGCCAGCAGTGATAGGGACAGGGGGCTTTCTCCCCCCGAGCAGTACTTC. The whole variable domain, remainder taken from reference TRBV2 and TRBJ2-7, is EPEVTQTPSHQVTQMGQEVILRCVPISNHLYFYWYRQILGQKVEFLVSFYNNEISEKSEIFDDQFSVERPDGSNFTLKIRSTKLEDSAMYFCASSDRDRGLSPPEQYFGPGTRLTVT.